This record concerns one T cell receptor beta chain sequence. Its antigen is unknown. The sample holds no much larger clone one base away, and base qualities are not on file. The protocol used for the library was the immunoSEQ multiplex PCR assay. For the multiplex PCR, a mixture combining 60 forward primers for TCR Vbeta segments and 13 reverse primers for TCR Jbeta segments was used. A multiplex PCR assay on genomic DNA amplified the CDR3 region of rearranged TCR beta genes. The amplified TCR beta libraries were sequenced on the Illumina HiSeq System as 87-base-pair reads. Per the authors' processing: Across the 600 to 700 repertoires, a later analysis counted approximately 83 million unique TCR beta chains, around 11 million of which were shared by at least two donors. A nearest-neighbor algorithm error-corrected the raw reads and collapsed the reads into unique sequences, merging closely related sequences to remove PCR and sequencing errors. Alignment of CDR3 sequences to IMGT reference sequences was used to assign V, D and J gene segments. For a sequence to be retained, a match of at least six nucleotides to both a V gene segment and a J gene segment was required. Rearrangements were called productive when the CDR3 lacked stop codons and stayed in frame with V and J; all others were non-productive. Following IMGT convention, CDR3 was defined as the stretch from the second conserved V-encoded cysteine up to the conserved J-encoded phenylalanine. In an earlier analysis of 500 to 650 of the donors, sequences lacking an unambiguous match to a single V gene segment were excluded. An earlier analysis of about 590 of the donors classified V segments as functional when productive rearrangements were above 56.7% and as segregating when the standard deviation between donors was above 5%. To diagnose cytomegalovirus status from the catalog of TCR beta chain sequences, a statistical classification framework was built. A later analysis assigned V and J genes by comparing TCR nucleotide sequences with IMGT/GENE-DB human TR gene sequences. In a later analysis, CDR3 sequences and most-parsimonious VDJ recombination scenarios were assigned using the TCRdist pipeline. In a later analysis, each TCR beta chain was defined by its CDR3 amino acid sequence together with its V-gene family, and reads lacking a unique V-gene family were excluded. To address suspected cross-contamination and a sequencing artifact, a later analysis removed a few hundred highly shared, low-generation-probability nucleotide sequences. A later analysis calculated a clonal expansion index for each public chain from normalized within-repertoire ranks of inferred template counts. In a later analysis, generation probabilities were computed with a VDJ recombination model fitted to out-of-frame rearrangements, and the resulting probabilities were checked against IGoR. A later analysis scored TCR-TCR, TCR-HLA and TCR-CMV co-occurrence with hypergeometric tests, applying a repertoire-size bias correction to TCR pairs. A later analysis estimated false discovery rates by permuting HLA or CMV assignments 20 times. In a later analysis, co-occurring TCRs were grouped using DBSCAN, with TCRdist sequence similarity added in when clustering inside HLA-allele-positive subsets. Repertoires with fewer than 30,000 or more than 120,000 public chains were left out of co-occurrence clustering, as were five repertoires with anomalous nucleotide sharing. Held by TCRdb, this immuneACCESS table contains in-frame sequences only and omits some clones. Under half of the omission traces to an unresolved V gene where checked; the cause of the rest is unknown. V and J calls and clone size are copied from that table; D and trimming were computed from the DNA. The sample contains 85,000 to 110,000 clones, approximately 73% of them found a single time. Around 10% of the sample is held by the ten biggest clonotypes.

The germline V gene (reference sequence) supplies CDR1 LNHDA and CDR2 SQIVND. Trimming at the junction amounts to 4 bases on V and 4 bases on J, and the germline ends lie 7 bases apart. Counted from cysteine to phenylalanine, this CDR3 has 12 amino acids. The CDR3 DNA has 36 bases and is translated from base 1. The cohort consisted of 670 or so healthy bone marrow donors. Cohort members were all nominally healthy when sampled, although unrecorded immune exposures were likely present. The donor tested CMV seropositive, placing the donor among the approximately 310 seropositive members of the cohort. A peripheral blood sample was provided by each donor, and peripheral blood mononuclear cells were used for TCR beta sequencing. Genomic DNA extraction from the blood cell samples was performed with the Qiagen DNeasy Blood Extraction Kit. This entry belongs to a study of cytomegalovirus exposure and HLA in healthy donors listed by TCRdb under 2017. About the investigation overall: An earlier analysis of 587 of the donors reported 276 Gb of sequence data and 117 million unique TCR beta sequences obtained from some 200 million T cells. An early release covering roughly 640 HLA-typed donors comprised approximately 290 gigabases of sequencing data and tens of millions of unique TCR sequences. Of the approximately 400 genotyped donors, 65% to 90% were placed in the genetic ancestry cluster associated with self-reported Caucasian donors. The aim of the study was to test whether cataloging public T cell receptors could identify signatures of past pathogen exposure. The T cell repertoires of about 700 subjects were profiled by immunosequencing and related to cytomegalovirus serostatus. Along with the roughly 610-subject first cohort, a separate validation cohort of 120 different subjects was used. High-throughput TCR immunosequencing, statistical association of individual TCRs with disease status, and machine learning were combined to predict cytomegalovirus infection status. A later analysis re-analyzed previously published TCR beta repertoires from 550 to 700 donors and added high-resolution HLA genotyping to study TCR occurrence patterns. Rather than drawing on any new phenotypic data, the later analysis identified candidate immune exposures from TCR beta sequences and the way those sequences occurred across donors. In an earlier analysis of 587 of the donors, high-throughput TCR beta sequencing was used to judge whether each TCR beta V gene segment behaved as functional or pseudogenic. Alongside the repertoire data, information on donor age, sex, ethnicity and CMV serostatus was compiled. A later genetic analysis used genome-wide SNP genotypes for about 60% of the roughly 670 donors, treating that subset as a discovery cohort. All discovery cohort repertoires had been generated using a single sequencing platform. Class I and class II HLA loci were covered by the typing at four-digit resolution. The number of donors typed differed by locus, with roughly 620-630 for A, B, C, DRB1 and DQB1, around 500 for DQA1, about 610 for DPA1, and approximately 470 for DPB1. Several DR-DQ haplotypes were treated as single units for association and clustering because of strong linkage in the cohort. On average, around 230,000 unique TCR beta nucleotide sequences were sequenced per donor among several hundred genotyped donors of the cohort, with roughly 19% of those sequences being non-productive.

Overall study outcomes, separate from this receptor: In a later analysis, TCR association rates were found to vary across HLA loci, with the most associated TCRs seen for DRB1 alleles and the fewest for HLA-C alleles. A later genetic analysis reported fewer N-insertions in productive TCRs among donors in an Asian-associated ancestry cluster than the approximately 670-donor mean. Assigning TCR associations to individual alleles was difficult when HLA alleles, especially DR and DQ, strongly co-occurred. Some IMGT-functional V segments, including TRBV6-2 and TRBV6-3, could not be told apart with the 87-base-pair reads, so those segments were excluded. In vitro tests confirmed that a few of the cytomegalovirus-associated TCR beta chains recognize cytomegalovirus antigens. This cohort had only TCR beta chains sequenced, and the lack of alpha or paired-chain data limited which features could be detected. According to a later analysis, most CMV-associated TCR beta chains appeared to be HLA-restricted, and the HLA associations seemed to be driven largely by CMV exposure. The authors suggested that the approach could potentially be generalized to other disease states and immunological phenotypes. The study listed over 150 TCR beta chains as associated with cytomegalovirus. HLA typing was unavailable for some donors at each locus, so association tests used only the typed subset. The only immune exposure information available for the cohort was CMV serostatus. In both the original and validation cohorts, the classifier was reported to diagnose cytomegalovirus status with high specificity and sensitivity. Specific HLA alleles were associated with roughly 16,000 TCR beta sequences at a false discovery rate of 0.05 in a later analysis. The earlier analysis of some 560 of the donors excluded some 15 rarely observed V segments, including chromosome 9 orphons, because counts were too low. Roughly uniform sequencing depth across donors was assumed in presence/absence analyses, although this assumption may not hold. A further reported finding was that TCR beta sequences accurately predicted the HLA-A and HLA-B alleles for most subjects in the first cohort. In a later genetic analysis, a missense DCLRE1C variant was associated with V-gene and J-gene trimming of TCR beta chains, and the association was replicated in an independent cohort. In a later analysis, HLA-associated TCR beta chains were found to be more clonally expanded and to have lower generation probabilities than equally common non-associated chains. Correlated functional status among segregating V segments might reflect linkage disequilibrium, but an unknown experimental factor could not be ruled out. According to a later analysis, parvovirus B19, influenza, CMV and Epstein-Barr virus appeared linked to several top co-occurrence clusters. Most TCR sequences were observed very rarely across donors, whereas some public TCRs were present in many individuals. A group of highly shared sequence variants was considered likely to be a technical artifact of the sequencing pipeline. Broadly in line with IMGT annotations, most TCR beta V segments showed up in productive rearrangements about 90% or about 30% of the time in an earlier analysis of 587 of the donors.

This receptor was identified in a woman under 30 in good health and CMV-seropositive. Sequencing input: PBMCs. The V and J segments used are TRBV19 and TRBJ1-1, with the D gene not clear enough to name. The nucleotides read TGTGCCAGTAGTAAAGGCGGCACTGAAGCTTTCTTT. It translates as CASSKGGTEAFF.